Shown below are 10 T cell receptor beta chains from a single sample sequenced in a study of T cell responses to AZD1222 COVID-19 vaccine. Only in-frame clones appear in the TCRdb table, and some are missing; sequencing was by immunoSEQ multiplex PCR. Among approximately 94,000 clones, about 88% were seen once, and the ten largest hold roughly 2%. This specimen consisted of peripheral blood, obtained on day 0 of AZD1222 vaccination. These receptors all come from an adult in good health.

J is TRBJ2-1 and V is TRBV7-3; 8 bases line up with TRBD2. Trimming took 5 bases from V and 1 from J; bases not matched to a gene: 22. The CDR3 covers 21 residues. Looked up from germline, CDR1 is SGHTA and CDR2 is FQGTGA. Here the CDR3 reads CASSPLTSALIFYSSYNEQFF. CDR3 in DNA: TGTGCCAGCAGCCCCCTGACTAGCGCGTTAATATTTTACAGTTCCTACAATGAGCAGTTCTTC.

This chain joins TRBV5-5 and TRBJ1-3, with D possibly TRBD1 on 6 matching bases. This CDR3 is built from 15 residues. Germline CDR1 and CDR2: SGHKS and YYEKEE (reference sequence). V was shortened by 3 bases and J by 4 bases, with 14 bases between the two germline ends. CDR3 loop: CASSSPGAEGNTIYF. The CDR3 DNA reads TGTGCCAGCAGCTCCCCGGGGGCGGAAGGAAACACCATATATTTT. The full variable domain, rest sourced from reference TRBV5-5 and TRBJ1-3, is DAGVTQSPTHLIKTRGQQVTLRCSPISGHKSVSWYQQVLGQGPQFIFQYYEKEERGRGNFPDRFSARQFPNYSSELNVNALLLGDSALYLCASSSPGAEGNTIYFGEGSWLTVV.

The chain couples TRBV3-1 (or the pseudogene TRBV3-2) to TRBJ2-7, with 9 positions matching TRBD2. This CDR3 contains 14 residues. V was clipped by 4 bases and J by 6 bases; unmatched bases: 7. Germline V gene sequence: CDR1 LGHDT, CDR2 YNNKEL (reference sequence). CDR3 protein: CASSRATSGGEQYF. As DNA, the CDR3 is TGTGCCAGCAGCCGCGCGACTAGCGGAGGCGAGCAGTACTTC.

This sequence joins TRBV11-3 and TRBJ2-7; tentatively, D is TRBD1 (6 bases). Trimming took 4 bases from V and 0 from J, leaving 19 bases between them. This CDR3 comprises 17 residues. Germline assignment: CDR1 SGHNT and CDR2 YENEEA. In nucleotides, the CDR3 is TGTGCCAGCAGCTCTCACCTTTCGACAGGCCGCTCCTACGAGCAGTACTTC. Encoded protein: CASSSHLSTGRSYEQYF.

The V and J genes are TRBV19 and TRBJ2-2; D is uncertain. Germline V gene sequence: CDR1 LNHDA, CDR2 SQIVND (reference sequence). The CDR3 has 13 amino acids. Trimming removed 6 bases at V and 6 bases at J, with 11 bases between. The CDR3 region has the DNA TGTGCCAGTAGGTGGAGTGATTCCGGGGAGCTGTTTTTT. This sequence encodes CASRWSDSGELFF.

This clone appeared once. The rearrangement uses TRBV28 and TRBJ1-5; tentatively, D is TRBD1 (5 bases). The CDR3 has 16 amino acids. Germline CDR1 reads MDHEN; CDR2 reads SYDVKM. Trimming pared 5 bases from V and 4 bases from J, leaving 18 bases between. Here the CDR3 DNA reads TGTGCCAGCAGTACAACAGGACGGGGGAAAAATCAGCCCCAGCATTTT. Its protein is CASSTTGRGKNQPQHF.

Of note for this clone: At the DNA level, this CDR3 is encoded by other sequences in the same sample as well. The CDR3 DNA reads as TGCGCCAGCAGCCAAGGGAGAGGGGGAAATCAGCCCCAGCATTTT. Translated: CASSQGRGGNQPQHF. V usage is TRBV4-3 and J usage is TRBJ1-5; tentatively, D is TRBD1 (6 bases). CDR1 LGHNA and CDR2 YSLEER come from the germline V gene. This CDR3 is built from 15 residues. V shed 1 base and J shed 4 bases, with 11 bases lying between them.

This sequence joins TRBV30 and TRBJ1-2; D is possibly TRBD1 (6 bases). V was cut by 2 bases and J by 4 bases, with 14 bases left in between. The V gene's germline CDR1 is GTSNPN and CDR2 SVGIG (reference sequence). The CDR3 is 14 amino acids. CDR3 in DNA: TGTGCCTGGAGTCGAGGGGGGGGCCTCTATGGCTACACCTTC. Protein product: CAWSRGGGLYGYTF.

The chain recombines TRBV24-1 with TRBJ1-2; D ambiguous. The CDR3 sequence is 12 residues long. V dropped 7 bases and J dropped 10 bases, with 15 bases sitting between them. Germline values: CDR1 KGHDR, CDR2 SFDVKD. The CDR3 DNA follows: TGTGCCACCAGGCCCCCGATGTCTTTCTACACCTTC. This codes for CATRPPMSFYTF.

V usage is TRBV5-8 and J usage is TRBJ2-7, with TRBD1 as a possible D gene (6 bases). The CDR3 length is 11 residues. The germline V gene encodes CDR1 SGHTS and CDR2 YDEGEE. Trimming left V 3 bases short and J 7 bases short, with 8 bases between. This CDR3 is CASSWGTEQYF. The DNA for the CDR3 is TGTGCCAGCAGCTGGGGGACAGAGCAGTACTTC.